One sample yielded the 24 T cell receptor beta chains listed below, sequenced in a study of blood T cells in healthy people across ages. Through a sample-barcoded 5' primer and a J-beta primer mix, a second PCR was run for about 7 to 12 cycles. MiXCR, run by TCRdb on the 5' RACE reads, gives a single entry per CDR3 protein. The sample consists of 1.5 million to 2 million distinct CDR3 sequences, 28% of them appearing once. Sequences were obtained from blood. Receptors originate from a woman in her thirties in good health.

As DNA, the CDR3 is TGTGCCAGCATCCGGGACTCACAGACAGGTCAGCCCCAGCATTTT. Amino acids: CASIRDSQTGQPQHF. The V gene is TRBV2, the J gene TRBJ1-5; TRBD1 might be the D (6 bases). Deletions cut 7 bases from V and 6 bases from J, with 19 bases between. This CDR3 is 15 amino acids long. Germline-derived CDR1 and CDR2 are SNHLY and FYNNEI.

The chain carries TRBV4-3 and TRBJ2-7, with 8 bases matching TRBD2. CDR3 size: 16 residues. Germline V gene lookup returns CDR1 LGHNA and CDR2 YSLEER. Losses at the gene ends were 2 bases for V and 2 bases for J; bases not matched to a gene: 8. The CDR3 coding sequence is TGCGCCAGCAGCCAAAAACCCACTAGCGGAGCCTACGAGCAGTACTTC. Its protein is CASSQKPTSGAYEQYF.

CDR3 residues: CASSEEPSTDTQYF. CDR3 sequence (DNA): TGTGCCAGCAGTGAAGAGCCTTCAACAGATACGCAGTATTTT. V usage is TRBV6-4 and J usage is TRBJ2-3; D gene unclear. This CDR3 contains 14 residues. Germline values: CDR1 MRHNA, CDR2 SNTAGT. V lost 3 bases to trimming and J lost 3 bases, with 10 bases between them.

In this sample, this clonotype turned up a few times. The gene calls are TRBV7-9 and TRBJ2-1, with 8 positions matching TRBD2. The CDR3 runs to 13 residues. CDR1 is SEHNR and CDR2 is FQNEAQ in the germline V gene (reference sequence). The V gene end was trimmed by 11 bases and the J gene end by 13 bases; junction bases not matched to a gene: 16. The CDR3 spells CAGLRTAGGNQFF. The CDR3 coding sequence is TGTGCCGGCCTCAGGACCGCGGGGGGAAATCAGTTCTTC.

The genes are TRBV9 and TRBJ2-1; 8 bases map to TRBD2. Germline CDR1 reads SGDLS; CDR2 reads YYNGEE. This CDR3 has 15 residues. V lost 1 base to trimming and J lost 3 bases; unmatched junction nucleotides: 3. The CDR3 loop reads CASSVYSGNYNEQFF. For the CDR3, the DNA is TGTGCCAGCAGCGTATATAGCGGGAACTACAATGAGCAGTTCTTC. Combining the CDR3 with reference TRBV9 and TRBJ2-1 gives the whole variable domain DSGVTQTPKHLITATGQRVTLRCSPRSGDLSVYWYQQSLDQGLQFLIQYYNGEERAKGNILERFSAQQFPDLHSELNLSSLELGDSALYFCASSVYSGNYNEQFFGPGTRLTVL.

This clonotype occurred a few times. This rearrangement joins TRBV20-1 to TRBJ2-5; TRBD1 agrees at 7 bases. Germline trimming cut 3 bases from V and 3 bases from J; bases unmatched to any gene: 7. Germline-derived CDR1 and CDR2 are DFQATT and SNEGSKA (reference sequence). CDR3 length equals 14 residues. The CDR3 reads CSASRQGLKETQYF. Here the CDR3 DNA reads TGCAGTGCTAGTCGACAGGGATTAAAAGAGACCCAGTACTTC.

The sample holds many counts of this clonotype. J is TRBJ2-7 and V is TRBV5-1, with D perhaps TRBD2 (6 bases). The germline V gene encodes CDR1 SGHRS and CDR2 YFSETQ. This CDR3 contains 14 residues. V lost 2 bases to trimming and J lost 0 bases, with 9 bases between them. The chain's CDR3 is CASSFGLTSYEQYF. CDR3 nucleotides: TGCGCCAGCAGCTTTGGACTAACCTCCTACGAGCAGTACTTC.

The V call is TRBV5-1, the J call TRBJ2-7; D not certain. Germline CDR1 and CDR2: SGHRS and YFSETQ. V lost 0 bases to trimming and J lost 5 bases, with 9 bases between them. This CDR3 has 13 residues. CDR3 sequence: CASSLGPDDEQYF. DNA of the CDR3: TGCGCCAGCAGCTTGGGCCCGGACGACGAGCAGTACTTC.

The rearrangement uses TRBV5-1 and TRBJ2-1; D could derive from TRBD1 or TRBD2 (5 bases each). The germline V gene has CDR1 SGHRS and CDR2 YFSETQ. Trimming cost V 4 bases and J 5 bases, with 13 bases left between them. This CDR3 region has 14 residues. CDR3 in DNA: TGCGCCAGCAGCGGGACCAGTCTCGACAATGAGCAGTTCTTC. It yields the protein CASSGTSLDNEQFF. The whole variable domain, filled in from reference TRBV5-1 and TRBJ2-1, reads KAGVTQTPRYLIKTRGQQVTLSCSPISGHRSVSWYQQTPGQGLQFLFEYFSETQRNKGNFPGRFSGRQFSNSRSEMNVSTLELGDSALYLCASSGTSLDNEQFFGPGTRLTVL.

The CDR3 DNA is TGCGCCAGCGGACAGGGGTCCAACACCGGGGAGCTGTTTTTT. Its protein is CASGQGSNTGELFF. The chain is built from TRBV5-1 and TRBJ2-2, with 9 bases aligning to TRBD1. Per germline, CDR1 SGHRS and CDR2 YFSETQ. CDR3 length equals 14 residues. Germline trimming cut 7 bases from V and 2 bases from J; bases unmatched to any gene: 3.

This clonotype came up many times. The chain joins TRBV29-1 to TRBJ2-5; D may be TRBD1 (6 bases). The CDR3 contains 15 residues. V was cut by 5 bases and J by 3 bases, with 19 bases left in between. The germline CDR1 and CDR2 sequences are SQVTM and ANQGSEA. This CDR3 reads CSVISLGATEETQYF. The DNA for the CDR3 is TGCAGCGTTATATCTCTGGGGGCTACAGAAGAGACCCAGTACTTC. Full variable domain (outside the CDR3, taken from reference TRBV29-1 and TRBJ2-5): SAVISQKPSRDICQRGTSLTIQCQVDSQVTMMFWYRQQPGQSLTLIATANQGSEATYESGFVIDKFPISRPNLTFSTLTVSNMSPEDSSIYLCSVISLGATEETQYFGPGTRLLVL.

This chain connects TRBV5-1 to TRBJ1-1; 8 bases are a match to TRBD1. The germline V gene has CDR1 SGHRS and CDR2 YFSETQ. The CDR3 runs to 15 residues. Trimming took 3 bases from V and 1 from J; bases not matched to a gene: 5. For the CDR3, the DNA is TGCGCCAGCAGCTGGACAGGGTCAGGGAACACTGAAGCTTTCTTT. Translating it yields CASSWTGSGNTEAFF.

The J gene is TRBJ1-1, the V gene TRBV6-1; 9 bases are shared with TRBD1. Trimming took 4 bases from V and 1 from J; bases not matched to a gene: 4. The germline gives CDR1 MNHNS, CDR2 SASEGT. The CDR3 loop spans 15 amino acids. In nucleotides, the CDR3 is TGTGCCAGCAGTGTTCAACAGGGGGCGAACACTGAAGCTTTCTTT. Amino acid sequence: CASSVQQGANTEAFF.

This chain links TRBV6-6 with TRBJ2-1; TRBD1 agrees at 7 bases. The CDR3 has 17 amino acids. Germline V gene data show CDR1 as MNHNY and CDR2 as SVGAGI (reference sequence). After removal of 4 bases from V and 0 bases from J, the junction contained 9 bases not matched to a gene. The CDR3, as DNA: TGTGCCAGCAGTTCGGCAACCAGGGGGTCCTCCTACAATGAGCAGTTCTTC. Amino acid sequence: CASSSATRGSSYNEQFF.

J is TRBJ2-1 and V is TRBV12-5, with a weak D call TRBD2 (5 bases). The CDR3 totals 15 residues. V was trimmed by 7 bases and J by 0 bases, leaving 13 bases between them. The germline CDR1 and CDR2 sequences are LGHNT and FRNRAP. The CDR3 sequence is CASDPDLSSYNEQFF. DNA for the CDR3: TGTGCTAGTGATCCGGACTTGAGCTCCTACAATGAGCAGTTCTTC.

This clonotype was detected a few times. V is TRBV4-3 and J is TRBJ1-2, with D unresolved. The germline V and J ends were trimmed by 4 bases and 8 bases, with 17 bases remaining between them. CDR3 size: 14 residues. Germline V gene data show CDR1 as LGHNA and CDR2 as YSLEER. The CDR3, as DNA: TGCGCCAGCAGCCGAGTCCGGGAAAAGGCCGGCTACACCTTC. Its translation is CASSRVREKAGYTF.

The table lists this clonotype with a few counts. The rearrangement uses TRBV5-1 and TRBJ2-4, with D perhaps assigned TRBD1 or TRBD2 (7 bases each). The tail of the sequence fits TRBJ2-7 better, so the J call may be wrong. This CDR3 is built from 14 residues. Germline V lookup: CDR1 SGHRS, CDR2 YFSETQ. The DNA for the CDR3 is TGCGCCAGCAGCTCAGGGGGGGAGACGGACGAGCAGTACTTC. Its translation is CASSSGGETDEQYF.

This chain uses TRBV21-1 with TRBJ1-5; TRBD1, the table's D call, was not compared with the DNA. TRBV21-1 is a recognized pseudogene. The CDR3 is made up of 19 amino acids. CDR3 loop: CASSKDATGDSIGNQPQHF. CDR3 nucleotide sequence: TGTGCCAGCAGCAAAGACGCGACAGGGGATAGTATTGGCAATCAGCCCCAGCATTTT.

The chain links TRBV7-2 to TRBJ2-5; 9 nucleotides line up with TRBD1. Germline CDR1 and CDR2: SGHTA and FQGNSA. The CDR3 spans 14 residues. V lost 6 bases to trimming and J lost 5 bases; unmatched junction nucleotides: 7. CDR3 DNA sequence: TGTACCAGCAGAAGGACAGGGGCAGGGGAGACCCAGTACTTC. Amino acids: CTSRRTGAGETQYF.

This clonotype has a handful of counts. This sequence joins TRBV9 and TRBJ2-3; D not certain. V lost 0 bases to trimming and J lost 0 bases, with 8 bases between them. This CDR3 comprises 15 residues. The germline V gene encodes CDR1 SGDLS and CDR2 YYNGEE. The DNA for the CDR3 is TGTGCCAGCAGCGTAGACGGCAGTAGCACAGATACGCAGTATTTT. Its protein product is CASSVDGSSTDTQYF.

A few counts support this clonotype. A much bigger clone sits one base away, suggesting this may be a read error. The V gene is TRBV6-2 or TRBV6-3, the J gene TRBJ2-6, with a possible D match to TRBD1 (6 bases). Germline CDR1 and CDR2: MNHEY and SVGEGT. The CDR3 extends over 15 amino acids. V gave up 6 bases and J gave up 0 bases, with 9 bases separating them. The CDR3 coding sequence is TGTGCCAGCAGACGACAGGTCTCTGGGGCCAACGTCCTGACTTTC. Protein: CASRRQVSGANVLTF.

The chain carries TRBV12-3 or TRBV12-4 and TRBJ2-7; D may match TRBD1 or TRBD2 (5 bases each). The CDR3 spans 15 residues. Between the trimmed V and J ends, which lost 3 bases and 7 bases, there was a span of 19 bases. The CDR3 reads CASSFLDRGPGEQYF. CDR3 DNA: TGTGCCAGCAGTTTCCTAGACAGAGGGCCCGGGGAGCAGTACTTC.

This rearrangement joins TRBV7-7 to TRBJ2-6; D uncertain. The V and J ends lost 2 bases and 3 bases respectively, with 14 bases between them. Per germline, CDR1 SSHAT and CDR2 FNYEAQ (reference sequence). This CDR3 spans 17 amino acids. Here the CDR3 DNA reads TGTGCCAGCAGCTTATGGGTTGCGCTTGGTGGGGCCAACGTCCTGACTTTC. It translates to CASSLWVALGGANVLTF.

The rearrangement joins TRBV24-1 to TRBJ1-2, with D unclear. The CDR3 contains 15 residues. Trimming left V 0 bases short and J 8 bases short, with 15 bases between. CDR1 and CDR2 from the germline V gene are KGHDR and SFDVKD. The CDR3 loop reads CATSDLRTGVYGYTF. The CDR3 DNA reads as TGTGCCACCAGTGATTTGCGAACCGGGGTGTACGGCTACACCTTC.